The entry that follows covers one T cell receptor (beta chain) sequence. Antigen: not known. Germline-derived CDR1 and CDR2 are SGHTA and FQGNSA. V lost 5 bases and J lost 2; bases outside the gene matches: 4. There are 16 residues in the CDR3. These data belong to a study of cytomegalovirus exposure and HLA in healthy donors. General study points: Among TCR beta chains of equal frequency, HLA-associated ones were more clonally expanded in a later analysis. DRB1 showed the most TCR associations and HLA-C the fewest in a later analysis, as rates varied by HLA locus. Owing to their indistinguishability, certain V segments, notably TRBV6-2 and TRBV6-3, were excluded.

The PCR used 60 Vbeta and 13 Jbeta primers. Generated by immunoSEQ multiplex PCR, the TCRdb table keeps only in-frame clones and is missing some. This sample has around 190,000 clones, with around 78% found just once. This clonotype was sampled from a young man in good health and CMV-seronegative. The V call is TRBV7-2, the J call TRBJ2-5; 14 bases align to TRBD2. Specimen: PBMCs. CDR3 coding DNA: TGTGCCAGCAGCCCCCGACTAGCGGGAGGGCAAGAGACCCAGTACTTC. Its translation: CASSPRLAGGQETQYF.